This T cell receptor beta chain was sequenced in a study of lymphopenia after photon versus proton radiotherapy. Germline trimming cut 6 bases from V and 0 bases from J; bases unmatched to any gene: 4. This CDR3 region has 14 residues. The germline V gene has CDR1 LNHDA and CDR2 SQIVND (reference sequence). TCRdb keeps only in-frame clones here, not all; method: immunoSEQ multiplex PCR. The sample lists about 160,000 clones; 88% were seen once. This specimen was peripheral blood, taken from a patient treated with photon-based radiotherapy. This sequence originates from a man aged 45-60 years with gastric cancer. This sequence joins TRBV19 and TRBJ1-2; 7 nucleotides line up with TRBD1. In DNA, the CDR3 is TGTGCCAGTAGCCGGGACAGCACTAACTATGGCTACACCTTC. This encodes CASSRDSTNYGYTF.